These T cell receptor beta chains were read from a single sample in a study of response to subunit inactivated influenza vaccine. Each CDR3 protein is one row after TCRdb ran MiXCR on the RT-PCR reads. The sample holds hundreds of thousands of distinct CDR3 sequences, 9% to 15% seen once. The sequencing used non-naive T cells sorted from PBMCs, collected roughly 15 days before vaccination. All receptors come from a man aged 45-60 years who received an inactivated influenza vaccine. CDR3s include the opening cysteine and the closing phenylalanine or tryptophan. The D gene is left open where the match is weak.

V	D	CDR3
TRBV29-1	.	CSVEGGSNQPQHF
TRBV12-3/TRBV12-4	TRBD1	CASSSSAGTGKSGYTF
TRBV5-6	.	CASSPWRQGGDNEQSF
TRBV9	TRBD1	CASSALGQGGTEAFF
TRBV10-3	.	CAISPDRFWNTEALF
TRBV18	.	CASSWTLREQYF
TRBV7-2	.	CASSLVASETQYF
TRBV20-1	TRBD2	CSALRGAGGPNTQYF
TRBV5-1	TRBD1	CASSPYRGNTEAFF
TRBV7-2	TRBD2	CASSYSGRGTYEQYF
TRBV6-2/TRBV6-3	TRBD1	CASNSRDRGFYEQYF
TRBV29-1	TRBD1	CSVTGTGAYSSYNEQFF
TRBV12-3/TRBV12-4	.	CASSLAGAGQETQYF
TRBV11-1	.	CASSLATRQGTLRANYGYTF
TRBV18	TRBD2	CASSPRAGVLAGGPGDTDTQYF
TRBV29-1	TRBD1	CSVDPRGQGTEQYF
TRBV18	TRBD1	CASSPVRGHEDTEAFF
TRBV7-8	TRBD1	CASSSYRPWDRAYSNQPQHF
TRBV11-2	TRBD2	CASSWAGGGNEQFF
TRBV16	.	CASMIRNEQFF
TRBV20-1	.	CSARDRGYSTTEAFF